The 23 T cell receptor beta chains presented below share a single source sample, sequenced in a study of T cell repertoires in cytomegalovirus infection. These receptors have no identified antigens. TCRdb used MiXCR to reprocess the reads, holding one entry per CDR3 protein. The profile shows fewer than 1,000,000 distinct CDR3 sequences, approximately 33% of them singletons. Source: cultured CD8+ T cells from PBMCs, taken from culture after CMV antigen stimulation. The source is a human donor in good health (CMV status not recorded). Some clones in this sample may be carry-over from other donors' samples.

The sample holds a few counts of this clonotype. The rearrangement joins TRBV12-3 or TRBV12-4 to TRBJ2-6; the D is unclear. The CDR3 is made up of 17 amino acids. The V end lost 1 base, the J end lost 0 bases, and 10 bases lay between the germline ends. The CDR3, as DNA: TGTGCCAGCAGTTTAGTGGGCCTTAGCTCTGGGGCCAACGTCCTGACTTTC. Protein sequence: CASSLVGLSSGANVLTF.

The V and J genes are TRBV9 and TRBJ2-3; D assignment may be TRBD1 or TRBD2 (6 bases each). Germline assignment: CDR1 SGDLS and CDR2 YYNGEE. The CDR3 is 15 residues long. Trimming removed 1 base at V and 4 bases at J, with 13 bases between. The CDR3 sequence: CASSVRGPSPDTQYF. The CDR3 DNA reads TGTGCCAGCAGCGTACGGGGGCCCTCCCCAGATACGCAGTATTTT.

This chain connects TRBV12-5 to TRBJ2-7, with D maybe TRBD2 (5 bases). Deletions cut 0 bases from V and 0 bases from J, with 15 bases between. Per the germline V gene, CDR1 is LGHNT and CDR2 is FRNRAP. This CDR3 spans 17 amino acids. This CDR3 reads CASGLVRLASSSYEQYV. DNA for the CDR3: TGTGCTAGTGGTTTGGTAAGATTAGCGTCGAGCTCCTACGAGCAGTACGTC.

The sample holds a few counts of this clonotype. The V and J genes are TRBV6-1 and TRBJ1-1, with 7 bases fitting TRBD1. The CDR3 loop spans 15 amino acids. Germline V gene data show CDR1 as MNHNS and CDR2 as SASEGT. V lost 5 bases and J lost 4; bases outside the gene matches: 10. The CDR3 nucleotides are TGTGCCAGCAGTTCTTCTACGACAGGGTTCACTGAAGCTTTCTTT. Its translation: CASSSSTTGFTEAFF.

This clonotype was detected only a few times. The genes are TRBV7-2 and TRBJ2-2; maybe TRBD2 (5 bases). The length of the CDR3 is 15 residues. The V end lost 7 bases, the J end lost 3 bases, and 15 bases lay between the germline ends. Germline lookup yields CDR1 SGHTA and CDR2 FQGNSA. Written as DNA, the CDR3 is TGTGCCAGCACTTTACGCGGGCCTTACACCGGGGAGCTGTTTTTT. Amino acid sequence: CASTLRGPYTGELFF. Full variable domain (rest looked up from reference TRBV7-2 and TRBJ2-2): GAGVSQSPSNKVTEKGKDVELRCDPISGHTALYWYRQSLGQGLEFLIYFQGNSAPDKSGLPSDRFSAERTGGSVSTLTIQRTQQEDSAVYLCASTLRGPYTGELFFGEGSRLTVL.

This clonotype turned up a few times. The chain recombines TRBV6-6 with TRBJ1-1; perhaps TRBD1 as D (6 bases). CDR1 is MNHNY, CDR2 SVGAGI, per germline (reference sequence). Trimming shortened V by 2 bases and J by 0 bases, and 10 bases separated the two germline ends. CDR3 length: 15 amino acids. CDR3 region: CASSYPTGLNTEAFF. The CDR3, as DNA: TGTGCCAGCAGTTACCCCACAGGGCTGAACACTGAAGCTTTCTTT.

This clonotype was seen repeatedly, ten times or more. The chain uses TRBV7-9 and TRBJ2-5, with 9 nucleotides matching TRBD2. Germline CDR1 SEHNR, CDR2 FQNEAQ (reference sequence). The length of the CDR3 is 15 residues. Trimming at V came to 5 bases and at J to 5 bases, leaving 9 bases not matched to a gene. The CDR3 sequence: CASSQTRGGLETQYF. DNA for the CDR3: TGTGCCAGCAGCCAAACGCGGGGGGGCCTCGAGACCCAGTACTTC.

In this sample, this clonotype turned up a few times. J is TRBJ2-3 and V is TRBV4-1; TRBD2 aligns across 9 bases. Germline trimming cut 0 bases from V and 3 bases from J; bases unmatched to any gene: 4. The CDR3 sequence is 16 residues long. Germline CDR1 MGHRA, CDR2 YSYEKL. CDR3: CASSQDALAGTDTQYF. The CDR3 nucleotides read TGCGCCAGCAGCCAAGATGCTCTAGCGGGGACAGATACGCAGTATTTT.

The chain couples TRBV5-4 to TRBJ2-1, with D possibly called TRBD1 or TRBD2 (6 bases each). The CDR3 is 16 amino acids. V lost 6 bases and J 1 base, leaving 17 bases between the germline ends. The V gene's germline CDR1 is SGHNT and CDR2 YYREEE (reference sequence). The CDR3 sequence is CASTSQEGGSYNEQFF. The CDR3 coding sequence is TGTGCCAGCACGTCCCAGGAGGGGGGTTCCTACAATGAGCAGTTCTTC.

This clonotype was observed a few times. The rearrangement joins TRBV19 to TRBJ2-1; D is undetermined. CDR1 LNHDA and CDR2 SQIVND come from the germline V gene (reference sequence). The V end was cut by 6 bases, the J end by 3 bases, with 15 bases between. This CDR3 is built from 15 residues. The CDR3 spells CASSSDPTIYNEQFF. CDR3 bases: TGTGCCAGTAGCTCCGACCCTACCATCTACAATGAGCAGTTCTTC.

This clonotype was recorded only once. This chain uses TRBV27 with TRBJ2-2; D assignment may be TRBD1 or TRBD2 (5 bases each). Germline V gene lookup returns CDR1 MNHEY and CDR2 SMNVEV (reference sequence). Trimming removed 2 bases at V and 11 bases at J, with 9 bases between. CDR3 length: 12 amino acids. In DNA form, the CDR3 reads TGTGCCAGCAGTTTAATGGGGGTTGAGCTGTTTTTT. Amino acid sequence: CASSLMGVELFF.

The V call is TRBV2, the J call TRBJ2-1; the D gene is possibly TRBD1 (5 bases). Germline V gives CDR1 SNHLY, CDR2 FYNNEI. The V end lost 11 bases, the J end lost 3 bases, and 8 bases lay between the germline ends. CDR3 length: 11 amino acids. The CDR3 loop reads CALTVYNEQFF. The CDR3 bases are TGTGCCCTGACAGTCTACAATGAGCAGTTCTTC.

This clonotype was seen many times. The rearrangement uses TRBV7-2 and TRBJ2-5; D assignment may be TRBD1 or TRBD2 (5 bases each). This CDR3 spans 16 amino acids. Trimming took off 1 base at V and 4 bases at J, with 16 bases between the two ends. CDR1 and CDR2 from the germline V gene are SGHTA and FQGNSA. The CDR3 sequence: CASSLGRGPLRETQYF. The CDR3 DNA follows: TGTGCCAGCAGCTTAGGACGGGGACCCTTGAGAGAGACCCAGTACTTC.

This clonotype was recorded at least ten times. CDR3 sequence: CASTEMGVVQPQHF. The CDR3 DNA follows: TGTGCCAGCACCGAAATGGGGGTAGTTCAGCCCCAGCATTTT. The rearrangement uses TRBV7-2 and TRBJ1-5, with D possibly being TRBD1 (5 bases). The CDR3 contains 14 residues. The germline V and J ends were trimmed by 7 bases and 6 bases, with 16 bases remaining between them. Per germline, CDR1 SGHTA and CDR2 FQGNSA.

The chain combines TRBV25-1 with TRBJ2-7, with D possibly being TRBD1 (5 bases). The V end was cut by 0 bases, the J end by 2 bases, with 11 bases between. CDR1 and CDR2 (germline): MGHDK, SYGVNS. This CDR3 has 15 residues. As DNA, the CDR3 is TGTGCCAGCAGTGAATATGCAGGGCCAACCTACGAGCAGTACTTC. Translated, it gives CASSEYAGPTYEQYF.

This clonotype turned up a few times. CDR3 sequence (DNA): TGTGCCAGCAGTGAAGGGGCCGGCAGGGCGATGACCGGGGAGCTGTTTTTT. Translated: CASSEGAGRAMTGELFF. This chain links TRBV6-1 with TRBJ2-2, with D perhaps matching TRBD1 (5 bases). CDR1 is MNHNS, CDR2 SASEGT, per germline. The CDR3 has 17 residues. V was pared by 1 base and J by 5 bases, with 17 bases between.

The chain joins TRBV20-1 to TRBJ1-3; tentatively, D is TRBD1 (5 bases). The CDR3 covers 14 residues. Trimming shortened V by 5 bases and J by 0 bases, and 11 bases separated the two germline ends. The germline CDR1 and CDR2 sequences are DFQATT and SNEGSKA (reference sequence). CDR3 protein: CSAHSGTSGNTIYF. The DNA of the CDR3 is TGCAGTGCTCACTCCGGGACCTCTGGAAACACCATATATTTT.

This clonotype was counted a single time. The rearrangement joins TRBV6-6 to TRBJ2-7; 8 bases are a match to TRBD2. Germline CDR1 is MNHNY and CDR2 is SVGAGI (reference sequence). The CDR3 sequence is 15 residues long. V lost 6 bases, J lost 1 base, and 8 bases stayed unmatched. The CDR3 sequence is CASSPYRGGSYEQYV. In DNA, the CDR3 is TGTGCCAGCAGCCCCTACCGGGGGGGTTCCTACGAGCAGTACGTC.

The CDR3 nucleotides are TGCGCCAGCAGTGGGCTACTGACAGGGGACGTGGACACTGAAGCTTTCTTT. This gives the protein CASSGLLTGDVDTEAFF. The chain is built from TRBV5-1 and TRBJ1-1; 8 bases agree with TRBD1. CDR1 and CDR2 from the germline V gene are SGHRS and YFSETQ. The trim removed 5 bases at V and 3 bases at J, leaving 15 bases unmatched. The CDR3 consists of 17 residues.

This clonotype was detected only a few times. The CDR3 is CASSSPGTRANYGYTF. CDR3 in DNA: TGTGCCAGCAGCTCACCAGGGACTCGGGCTAACTATGGCTACACCTTC. The V call is TRBV7-9, the J call TRBJ1-2; D may be TRBD1 (5 bases). The CDR3 sequence is 16 residues long. V lost 4 bases and J 0 bases, leaving 15 bases between the germline ends. CDR1 and CDR2 from the germline V gene are SEHNR and FQNEAQ (reference sequence).

The chain has TRBV7-9 and TRBJ1-2, with D perhaps matching TRBD1 (5 bases). V was trimmed by 0 bases and J by 3 bases, leaving 11 bases between them. Germline lookup yields CDR1 SEHNR and CDR2 FQNEAQ (reference sequence). The CDR3 consists of 15 residues. CDR3: CASSLARGVDYGYTF. The CDR3 DNA sequence: TGTGCCAGCAGCTTAGCGAGAGGGGTCGACTATGGCTACACCTTC.

The V call is TRBV13, the J call TRBJ2-7; the D gene is possibly TRBD2 (5 bases). CDR3 length: 12 residues. The V end was cut by 5 bases, the J end by 5 bases, with 10 bases between. Germline CDR1 is PRHDT and CDR2 is FYEKMQ (reference sequence). In DNA form, the CDR3 reads TGTGCCAGCAGCCGGGGATCCCACGAGCAGTACGTC. This codes for CASSRGSHEQYV.

The rearrangement links TRBV10-3 to TRBJ1-1, with D maybe TRBD1 (6 bases). Trimming shortened V by 10 bases and J by 0 bases, and 12 bases separated the two germline ends. This CDR3 comprises 13 residues. Germline V lookup: CDR1 ENHRY, CDR2 SYGVKD. Written as DNA, the CDR3 is TGTGCCACTCAACAGGGCATGAACACTGAAGCTTTCTTT. It specifies CATQQGMNTEAFF.